This TCR beta chain was obtained from a study of T cell repertoires in cytomegalovirus infection. Study as a whole: Through public TCR beta signatures, both CMV infection and matching HLA type were indicated. Whole-study results and caveats: Predominance within the ex vivo response was attributable to HLA-C-restricted CMV-specific TCR beta clonotypes.

This clonotype turned up a few times. Its antigen is as yet unknown. TCRdb used MiXCR to reprocess the reads, holding one entry per CDR3 protein. The sample has around 230,000 distinct CDR3 sequences, 35% to 40% seen once. CDR1 and CDR2 (germline): MNHEY, SMNVEV (reference sequence). The V gene lost 2 bases and the J gene lost 4 bases, with 9 bases spanning the gap. This CDR3 has 14 residues. The source is a human donor in good health (CMV status not recorded). Some clones in this sample may be carry-over from other donors' samples. Sequenced material: CD8+ T cells from cultured PBMCs, taken from culture after CMV antigen stimulation. The gene calls are TRBV27 and TRBJ2-1, with D perhaps matching TRBD1 (6 bases). The CDR3 DNA follows: TGTGCCAGCAGTTTACCCGGGACATACAATGAGCAGTTCTTC. Translating it yields CASSLPGTYNEQFF.